The 26 T cell receptor beta chains given below trace back to one sample, sequenced in a study of identical twins. TCRdb used MiXCR to reprocess the 5' RACE reads, holding one entry per CDR3 protein. The table includes 500,000 or so distinct CDR3 sequences, roughly 21% detected once. The same sample was also studied in work on T cells expressing NK-cell markers.

Sequencing was carried out using CD4+ T cells sorted from blood. The receptors shown here come from a woman between 18 and 29 years old in good health.

Written as DNA, the CDR3 is TGCAGTGCTAGAGAGGGGAGGAGGGAGGCTTTCTTT. This encodes CSAREGRREAFF. The chain is built from TRBV20-1 and TRBJ1-1; D call uncertain. Germline V CDR1 and CDR2: DFQATT, SNEGSKA (reference sequence). The CDR3 sequence is 12 residues long. Trimming cost V 0 bases and J 11 bases, with 13 bases left between them.

The gene calls are TRBV20-1 and TRBJ2-1; 9 nucleotides agree with TRBD2. Germline assignment: CDR1 DFQATT and CDR2 SNEGSKA (reference sequence). The CDR3 sequence is 14 residues long. After removal of 7 bases from V and 3 bases from J, the junction contained 7 bases not matched to a gene. As DNA, the CDR3 is TGCAGTGTCACGCTAGCGGGGTACTACAATGAGCAGTTCTTC. Protein product: CSVTLAGYYNEQFF.

This clonotype occurred a few times. The rearrangement uses TRBV9 and TRBJ2-1; the match to TRBD2 covers 7 bases. The J segment lost 10 bases and the V segment lost 0 bases, leaving 16 bases of the junction unmatched. This CDR3 region has 17 residues. CDR1 SGDLS and CDR2 YYNGEE come from the germline V gene. The CDR3: CASSVGGLAEGRSEQFF. Written as DNA, the CDR3 is TGTGCCAGCAGCGTAGGAGGGCTAGCGGAGGGGAGGAGCGAGCAGTTCTTC.

The sample holds one count of this clonotype. The chain uses TRBV30 and TRBJ1-5; D is possibly TRBD1 (6 bases). V was trimmed by 3 bases and J by 3 bases, leaving 21 bases between them. CDR3 size: 17 residues. Germline V gives CDR1 GTSNPN, CDR2 SVGIG (reference sequence). The CDR3 reads CAWSRRGGVGFNQPQHF. In DNA form, the CDR3 reads TGTGCCTGGAGCAGGAGGGGGGGTGTTGGTTTCAATCAGCCCCAGCATTTT.

Here the CDR3 reads CASSPRTGTGVRQPQHF. CDR3 DNA sequence: TGTGCCAGCTCACCTCGAACCGGGACAGGGGTGCGGCAGCCCCAGCATTTT. The V call is TRBV18, the J call TRBJ1-5; 10 nucleotides align to TRBD1. The ends lost 3 bases at V and 7 bases at J; junction bases unmatched: 12. Germline V gives CDR1 KGHSH, CDR2 LQKENI. This CDR3 comprises 17 residues.

The V call is TRBV12-3 or TRBV12-4, the J call TRBJ2-7; D is unresolved. The CDR3 sequence is 15 residues long. V was clipped by 5 bases and J by 0 bases, with 14 bases between them. The CDR3 coding sequence is TGTGCCAGCAGTCGCCTCAGGACCGTCTCCTACGAGCAGTACTTC. Translating it yields CASSRLRTVSYEQYF.

This chain connects TRBV12-3 or TRBV12-4 to TRBJ1-4, with no clear D. The V and J ends lost 4 bases and 8 bases respectively, with 17 bases between them. This CDR3 has 15 residues. This CDR3 reads CASSSSRGAGEKLFF. CDR3 DNA: TGTGCCAGCAGTTCATCCCGGGGAGCTGGAGAAAAACTGTTTTTT.

The chain recombines TRBV20-1 with TRBJ1-5, with D possibly matching TRBD1 (5 bases). Germline loops: CDR1 DFQATT, CDR2 SNEGSKA (reference sequence). This CDR3 contains 14 residues. Trimming removed 3 bases from V and 6 bases from J, with 15 bases in between. CDR3 loop: CSASGTRRAQPQHF. DNA of the CDR3: TGCAGTGCTAGCGGGACTCGAAGGGCTCAGCCCCAGCATTTT.

In this sample, this clonotype turned up a few times. The chain combines TRBV5-1 with TRBJ1-2, with D unclear. V was clipped by 0 bases and J by 8 bases, with 11 bases between them. The CDR3 runs to 13 residues. Germline CDR1 reads SGHRS; CDR2 reads YFSETQ. For the CDR3, the DNA is TGCGCCAGCAGCTTGGAAGCTTATGGGGGCTACACCTTC. Translating gives CASSLEAYGGYTF.

The V call is TRBV11-2, the J call TRBJ1-1; 7 nucleotides line up with TRBD1. CDR1 SGHAT and CDR2 FQNNGV come from the germline V gene. J lost 1 base, V lost 5 bases, and 13 bases had no gene match. The length of the CDR3 is 17 residues. The CDR3 sequence: CASSQIRGRFKNTEAFF. The CDR3 DNA follows: TGTGCCAGCAGCCAAATAAGGGGGCGTTTTAAGAACACTGAAGCTTTCTTT.

This clonotype was seen a few times. This chain links TRBV12-3 or TRBV12-4 with TRBJ2-5; unclear D gene. The CDR3 sequence is 13 residues long. V lost 7 bases and J 0 bases, leaving 9 bases between the germline ends. DNA of the CDR3: TGTGCCAGCACCCCGACAAACCAAGAGACCCAGTACTTC. Amino acids: CASTPTNQETQYF.

The chain employs TRBV18 and TRBJ2-2; 8 bases fit TRBD1. This CDR3 region has 15 residues. With 4 bases clipped from V and 8 bases from J, the junction kept 9 bases outside the gene matches. CDR1 is KGHSH and CDR2 is LQKENI in the germline V gene. The CDR3, as DNA: TGTGCCAGCTCACAAGGGACAGGTCGTCTTGGGGAGCTGTTTTTT. This encodes CASSQGTGRLGELFF.

The V gene is TRBV12-5, the J gene TRBJ2-5; TRBD1 agrees at 9 bases. From germline, CDR1 is LGHNT and CDR2 FRNRAP. This CDR3 contains 15 residues. V lost 5 bases to trimming and J lost 3 bases; unmatched junction nucleotides: 7. CDR3 protein: CASGPGQGREETQYF. Here the CDR3 DNA reads TGTGCTAGTGGTCCAGGACAGGGGCGGGAAGAGACCCAGTACTTC.

The rearrangement uses TRBV5-1 and TRBJ1-1; tentatively, D is TRBD1 (5 bases). The CDR3 length is 12 residues. With 3 bases removed from V and 3 bases from J, the gap between germline ends came to 6 bases. Per germline, CDR1 SGHRS and CDR2 YFSETQ. For the CDR3, the DNA is TGCGCCAGCAGCTCGGGGGACACTGAAGCTTTCTTT. Translation: CASSSGDTEAFF.

In this sample, this clonotype turned up a few times. The V gene is TRBV12-3 or TRBV12-4, the J gene TRBJ2-5, with a possible D match to TRBD2 (5 bases). The CDR3 is 12 residues long. V was clipped by 6 bases and J by 4 bases, with 9 bases between them. The CDR3, as DNA: TGTGCCAGCAGCCAGGCGGGAGAGACCCAGTACTTC. This encodes CASSQAGETQYF.

The rearrangement links TRBV29-1 to TRBJ2-5; no definite D call. V gave up 5 bases and J gave up 2 bases, with 6 bases separating them. Per the germline V gene, CDR1 is SQVTM and CDR2 is ANQGSEA. The CDR3 runs 11 residues. The CDR3 here is CSVRPQETQYF. CDR3 DNA sequence: TGCAGCGTTCGCCCGCAAGAGACCCAGTACTTC.

The chain has TRBV7-9 and TRBJ2-2; TRBD1 matches 9 bases. This CDR3 has 15 residues. Germline assignment: CDR1 SEHNR and CDR2 FQNEAQ (reference sequence). Germline trimming cut 5 bases from V and 3 bases from J; bases unmatched to any gene: 4. CDR3 nucleotides: TGTGCCAGCAGCGGCGGGACAGGGTACACCGGGGAGCTGTTTTTT. Translated: CASSGGTGYTGELFF.

In its sample, this clonotype was seen a few times. This sequence joins TRBV5-5 and TRBJ2-5; 9 bases line up with TRBD1. Trimming removed 6 bases from V and 5 bases from J; junction bases left unmatched: 14. The germline V gene has CDR1 SGHKS and CDR2 YYEKEE (reference sequence). The CDR3 consists of 16 residues. This CDR3 reads CASTPEPGQGRETQYF. CDR3 coding DNA: TGTGCCAGCACCCCCGAACCGGGACAGGGCCGGGAGACCCAGTACTTC.

This clonotype turned up a few times. This rearrangement joins TRBV7-9 to TRBJ1-1; D is undetermined. The CDR3 has 13 amino acids. The germline V and J ends were trimmed by 5 bases and 1 base, with 8 bases remaining between them. The germline V gene has CDR1 SEHNR and CDR2 FQNEAQ (reference sequence). The DNA of the CDR3 is TGTGCCAGCAGCCGATATCAGAACACTGAAGCTTTCTTT. As protein: CASSRYQNTEAFF.

Ten or more counts support this clonotype. The chain joins TRBV12-3 or TRBV12-4 to TRBJ2-2; D gene unclear. The V and J ends lost 2 bases and 3 bases respectively, with 1 base between them. The CDR3 length is 12 residues. The CDR3 DNA is TGTGCCAGCAGTTTACACACCGGGGAGCTGTTTTTT. Amino acids: CASSLHTGELFF.

The V and J genes are TRBV20-1 and TRBJ2-7; perhaps D is TRBD1 or TRBD2 (6 bases each). The V gene lost 6 bases and the J gene lost 3 bases, with 15 bases spanning the gap. This CDR3 spans 13 amino acids. Germline CDR1 DFQATT, CDR2 SNEGSKA (reference sequence). CDR3 loop: CSASGGPNYEQYF. Here the CDR3 DNA reads TGCAGTGCCTCCGGGGGCCCCAACTACGAGCAGTACTTC.

This rearrangement joins TRBV11-2 to TRBJ2-1; 8 nucleotides line up with TRBD2. The CDR3 length is 19 residues. With V trimmed by 7 bases and J by 2 bases, 19 bases remained unmatched. Germline lookup yields CDR1 SGHAT and CDR2 FQNNGV. The CDR3 protein is CASTRHVSGGRYTYNEQFF. The CDR3 coding sequence is TGTGCCAGCACCCGACACGTTTCGGGGGGGAGGTATACCTACAATGAGCAGTTCTTC. Based on the CDR3 plus reference TRBV11-2 and TRBJ2-1, the full variable domain is EAGVAQSPRYKIIEKRQSVAFWCNPISGHATLYWYQQILGQGPKLLIQFQNNGVVDDSQLPKDRFSAERLKGVDSTLKIQPAKLEDSAVYLCASTRHVSGGRYTYNEQFFGPGTRLTVL.

The table lists this clonotype with a few counts. The rearrangement joins TRBV3-1 to TRBJ1-4; 8 bases are a match to TRBD1. From germline, CDR1 is LGHDT and CDR2 YNNKEL (reference sequence). J gave up 6 bases and V 4 bases, and 7 bases lay outside the gene matches. The CDR3 sequence is 15 residues long. The CDR3 loop is CASSPRTGRHEKLFF. The CDR3 DNA reads TGTGCCAGCAGCCCGCGGACAGGGCGGCATGAAAAACTGTTTTTT.

This clonotype has only a few counts. The chain uses TRBV7-2 and TRBJ1-1; D ambiguous. The CDR3 loop spans 14 amino acids. The germline gives CDR1 SGHTA, CDR2 FQGNSA. V lost 1 base to trimming and J lost 3 bases, with 9 bases between them. The CDR3 protein is CASSLVRVHTEAFF. DNA of the CDR3: TGTGCCAGCAGCTTAGTCCGAGTCCACACTGAAGCTTTCTTT.

This clonotype occurred a few times. The chain uses TRBV20-1 and TRBJ2-1, with 8 positions matching TRBD2. V gave up 5 bases and J gave up 10 bases; unmatched junction bases: 10. The CDR3 loop spans 13 amino acids. CDR1 DFQATT and CDR2 SNEGSKA come from the germline V gene (reference sequence). The chain's CDR3 is CSALGTSFMEQFF. CDR3 sequence (DNA): TGCAGTGCTCTAGGGACTAGTTTTATGGAGCAGTTCTTC.

This clonotype came up a few times. The chain is built from TRBV5-6 and TRBJ2-7; 8 bases are a match to TRBD1. This CDR3 is 13 amino acids long. V dropped 6 bases and J dropped 3; count of bases not matched to a gene: 5. Germline CDR1 SGHDT, CDR2 YYEEEE. CDR3 residues: CASTRDRFYEQYF. The CDR3 nucleotides are TGTGCCAGCACTCGGGACAGGTTCTACGAGCAGTACTTC.